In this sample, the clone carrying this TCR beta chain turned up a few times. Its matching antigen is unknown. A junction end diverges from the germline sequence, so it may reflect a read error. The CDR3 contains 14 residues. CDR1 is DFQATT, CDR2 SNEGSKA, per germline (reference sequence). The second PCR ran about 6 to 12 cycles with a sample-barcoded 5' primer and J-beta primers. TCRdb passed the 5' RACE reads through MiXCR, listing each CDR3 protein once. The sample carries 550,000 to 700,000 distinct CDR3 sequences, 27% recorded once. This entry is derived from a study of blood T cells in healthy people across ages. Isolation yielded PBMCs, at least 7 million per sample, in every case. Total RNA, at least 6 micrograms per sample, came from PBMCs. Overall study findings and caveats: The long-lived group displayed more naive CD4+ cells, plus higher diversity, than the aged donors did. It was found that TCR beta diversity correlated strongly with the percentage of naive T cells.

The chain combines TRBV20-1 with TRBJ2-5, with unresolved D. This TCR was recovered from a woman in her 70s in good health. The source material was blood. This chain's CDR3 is CSAREGPGGEAQYF. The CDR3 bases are TGCAGCGCTAGAGAAGGGCCCGGTGGAGAGGCCCAGTACTTC.